This T cell receptor beta chain stems from a study of cytomegalovirus exposure and HLA in healthy donors. As for the study in general: In terms of ancestry, the Caucasian-associated cluster contained about four fifths of the roughly 400 genotyped donors.

General study findings and limits: The study dropped some indistinguishable V segments, TRBV6-2 and TRBV6-3 among them. Prior analysis indicated that the majority of TCR beta V segments exhibited productivity approximately 90% or approximately 30% of the time. Investigators reported 150 to 200 TCR beta chains as tied to cytomegalovirus.

Trimming pared 4 bases from V and 2 bases from J, leaving 12 bases between. The germline CDR1 and CDR2 sequences are MNHNY and SVGAGI (reference sequence). The CDR3 is 14 residues long. About this clone: Its antigen remains unknown.

The study ran its PCR with 60 Vbeta and 13 Jbeta primers. Only in-frame clones appear in the TCRdb table, and some are missing; sequencing was by immunoSEQ multiplex PCR. The sample lists 150,000 to 200,000 clones, roughly 80% occurring once. Material: PBMCs. The chain is built from TRBV6-6 and TRBJ2-7; a weak D match, TRBD1 (6 bases). This sequence was found in a woman in her fifties or sixties in good health and CMV-seropositive. The CDR3 reads CASSFSTGTYEQYF. CDR3 nucleotide sequence: TGTGCCAGCAGTTTTTCCACAGGGACCTACGAGCAGTACTTC.